The present entry profiles one T cell receptor (beta chain) with its context. Antigen specificity is unknown. The repertoire was sequenced with immunoSEQ multiplex PCR; TCRdb's copy has only in-frame clones and lacks some. Here the sample spans fewer than 4,500 clones, 15% to 20% being singletons. This CDR3 contains 14 residues. V lost 6 bases and J lost 2, with 13 bases in between. Germline-derived CDR1 and CDR2 are LNHDA and SQIVND (reference sequence). Treatment given: randomized to nivolumab then ipilimumab (arm A) or the reverse (arm B). The entry originates in a study of sequential checkpoint blockade in melanoma. Study as a whole: Maintenance nivolumab came after either treatment sequence. Roughly 20 patients had tumor biopsies before treatment and at week 13. Whole-study findings and limits: Rising tumor T-cell fraction and clonality meant about 30 times likelier benefit.

This specimen consisted of tumor tissue (inferred from file names), obtained from a patient given nivolumab and ipilimumab in sequence. The V gene is TRBV19, the J gene TRBJ2-5; tentative D call: TRBD1 (6 bases). The clonotype comes from a human donor with melanoma. The CDR3 protein is CASSLGQYQETQYF. CDR3 nucleotide sequence: TGTGCCAGTAGCCTTGGACAGTATCAAGAGACCCAGTACTTC.